The following is a T cell receptor beta chain sequence with its context. BIOMED2 TRB-A/B primer pools were used in multiplex TRB PCR. TCRdb re-analysed the multiplex PCR reads in MiXCR, keeping a single row per CDR3 protein. The data contain about 21,000 distinct CDR3 sequences, approximately 29% of them singletons. Germline assignment: CDR1 SGHNT and CDR2 YENEEA. V lost 2 bases, J lost 4 bases, and 4 bases stayed unmatched. The CDR3 runs to 15 residues. The data derive from a study of T and B cells in COVID-19 patients. Turning to the study itself: Peripheral blood came from COVID-19 patients with active infection or after recovery.

Blood genomic DNA input for TRB amplification was roughly 230-550 ng. The rearrangement joins TRBV11-3 to TRBJ1-3, with TRBD1 identical over 8 bases. The sequence derives from a human donor who had recovered from COVID-19. Sequenced material: blood. CDR3 sequence reads: CASSLLRGLGNTIYF. The CDR3 nucleotides read TGTGCCAGCAGCTTACTCAGGGGGCTCGGAAACACCATATATTTT.